This section outlines one T cell receptor (beta chain) sequence together with its context. Antigen specificity is unknown. The sample is drawn from a study of T-cell memory formation after mild COVID-19. General observations from the study: From day 15 to 85, contracting clones were balanced between CD4 and CD8, whereas later expanders leaned toward CD4+.

MiXCR, applied by TCRdb to the 5' RACE reads, yields one record per CDR3 protein. The profile covers about 350,000 distinct CDR3 sequences, with roughly an eighth appearing a single time and 22% taken by the ten largest. The sequence derives from a young man who had mild COVID-19 (a few samples of this study predate the infection). Cell type and time point are not known. Sequencing input: PBMCs or a T cell subset sorted from them (not recorded which).

CDR3 loop: CASSLGPSDTQYF. The DNA for the CDR3 is TGTGCCAGCAGCTTAGGCCCCTCAGATACGCAGTATTTT. This chain links TRBV13 with TRBJ2-3; no definite D call. The germline V gene has CDR1 PRHDT and CDR2 FYEKMQ (reference sequence). Trimming removed 0 bases from V and 4 bases from J, with 5 bases in between. The CDR3 covers 13 residues.